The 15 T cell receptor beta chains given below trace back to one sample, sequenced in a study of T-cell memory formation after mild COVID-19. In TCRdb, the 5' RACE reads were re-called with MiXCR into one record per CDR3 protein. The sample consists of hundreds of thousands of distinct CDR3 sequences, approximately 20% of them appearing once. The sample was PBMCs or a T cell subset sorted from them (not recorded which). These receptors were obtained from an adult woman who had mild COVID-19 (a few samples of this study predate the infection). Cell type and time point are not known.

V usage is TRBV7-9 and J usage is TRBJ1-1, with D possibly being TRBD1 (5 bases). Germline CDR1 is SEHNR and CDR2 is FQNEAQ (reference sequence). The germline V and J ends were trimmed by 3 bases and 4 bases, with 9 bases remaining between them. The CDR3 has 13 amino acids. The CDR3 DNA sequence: TGTGCCAGCAGCTTTAAAGGGACCACTGAAGCTTTCTTT. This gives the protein CASSFKGTTEAFF.

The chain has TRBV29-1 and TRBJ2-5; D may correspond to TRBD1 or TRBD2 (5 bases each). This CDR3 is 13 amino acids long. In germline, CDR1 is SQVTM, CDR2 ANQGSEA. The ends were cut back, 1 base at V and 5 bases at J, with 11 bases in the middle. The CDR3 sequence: CSVEVGGAETQYF. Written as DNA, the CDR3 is TGCAGCGTTGAAGTTGGGGGAGCGGAGACCCAGTACTTC.

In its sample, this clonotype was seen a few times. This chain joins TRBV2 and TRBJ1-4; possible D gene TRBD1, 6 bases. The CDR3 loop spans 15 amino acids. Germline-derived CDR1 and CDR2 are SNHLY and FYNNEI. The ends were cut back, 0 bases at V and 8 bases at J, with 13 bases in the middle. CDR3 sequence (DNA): TGTGCCAGCAGTGAAGCAAGGGGGGGCTACGAAAAACTGTTTTTT. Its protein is CASSEARGGYEKLFF. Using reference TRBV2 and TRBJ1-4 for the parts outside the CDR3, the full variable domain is EPEVTQTPSHQVTQMGQEVILRCVPISNHLYFYWYRQILGQKVEFLVSFYNNEISEKSEIFDDQFSVERPDGSNFTLKIRSTKLEDSAMYFCASSEARGGYEKLFFGSGTQLSVL.

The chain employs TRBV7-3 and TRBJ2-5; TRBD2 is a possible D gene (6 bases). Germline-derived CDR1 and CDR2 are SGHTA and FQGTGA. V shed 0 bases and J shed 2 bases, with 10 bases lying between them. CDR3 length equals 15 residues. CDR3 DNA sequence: TGTGCCAGCAGCTTAACGCCAGGGACTCAAGAGACCCAGTACTTC. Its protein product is CASSLTPGTQETQYF.

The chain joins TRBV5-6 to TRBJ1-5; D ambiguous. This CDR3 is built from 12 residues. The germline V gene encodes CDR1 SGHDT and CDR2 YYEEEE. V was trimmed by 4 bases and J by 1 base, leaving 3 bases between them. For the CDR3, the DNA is TGTGCCAGCAGCCGAAGCAATCAGCCCCAGCATTTT. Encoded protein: CASSRSNQPQHF.

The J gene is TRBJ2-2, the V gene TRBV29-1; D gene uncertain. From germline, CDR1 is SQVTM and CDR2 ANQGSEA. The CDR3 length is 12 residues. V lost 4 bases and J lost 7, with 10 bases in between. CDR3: CSVGVASGELFF. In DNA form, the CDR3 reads TGCAGCGTTGGGGTGGCTAGCGGGGAGCTGTTTTTT.

This CDR3 is CAWILAGGYNEQFF. DNA of the CDR3: TGTGCCTGGATCCTGGCGGGAGGGTACAATGAGCAGTTCTTC. The chain joins TRBV30 to TRBJ2-1; 9 nucleotides align to TRBD2. Per germline, CDR1 GTSNPN and CDR2 SVGIG (reference sequence). The trim removed 4 bases at V and 4 bases at J, leaving 5 bases unmatched. CDR3 length: 14 amino acids.

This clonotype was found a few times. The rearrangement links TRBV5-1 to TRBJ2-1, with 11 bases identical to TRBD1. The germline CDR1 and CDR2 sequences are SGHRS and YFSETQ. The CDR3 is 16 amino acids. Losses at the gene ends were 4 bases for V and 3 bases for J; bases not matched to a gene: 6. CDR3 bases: TGCGCCAGCAGCCATACGGGACAGGGGGACTACAATGAGCAGTTCTTC. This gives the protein CASSHTGQGDYNEQFF.

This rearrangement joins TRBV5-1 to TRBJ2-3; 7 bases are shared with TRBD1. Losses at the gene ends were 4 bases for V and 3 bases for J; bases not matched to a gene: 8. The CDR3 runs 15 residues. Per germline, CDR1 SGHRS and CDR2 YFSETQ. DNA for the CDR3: TGCGCCAGCAGCGTCGGGACAGCAACAACAGATACGCAGTATTTT. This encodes CASSVGTATTDTQYF.

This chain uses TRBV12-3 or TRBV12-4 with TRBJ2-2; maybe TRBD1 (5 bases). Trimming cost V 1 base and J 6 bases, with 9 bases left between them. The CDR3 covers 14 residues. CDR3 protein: CASSLVVRAGELFF. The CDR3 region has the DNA TGTGCCAGCAGTTTAGTGGTCAGGGCCGGGGAGCTGTTTTTT.

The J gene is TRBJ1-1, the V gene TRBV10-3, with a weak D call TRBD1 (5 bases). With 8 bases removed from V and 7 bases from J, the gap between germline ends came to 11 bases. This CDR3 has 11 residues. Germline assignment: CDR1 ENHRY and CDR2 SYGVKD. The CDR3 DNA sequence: TGTGCCATCGGGGGAGGGAGTGAAGCTTTCTTT. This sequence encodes CAIGGGSEAFF.

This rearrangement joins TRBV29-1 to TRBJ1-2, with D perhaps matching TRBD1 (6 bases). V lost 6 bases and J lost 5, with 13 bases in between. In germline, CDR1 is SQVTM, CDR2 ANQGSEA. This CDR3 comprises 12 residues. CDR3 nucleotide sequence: TGCAGCGTAAGTGGACAGCTATATGGCTACACCTTC. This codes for CSVSGQLYGYTF.

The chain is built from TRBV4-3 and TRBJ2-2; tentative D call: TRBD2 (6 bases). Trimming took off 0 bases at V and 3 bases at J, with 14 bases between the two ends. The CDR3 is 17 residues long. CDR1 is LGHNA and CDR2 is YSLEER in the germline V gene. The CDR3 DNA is TGCGCCAGCAGCCAAGAACCCCCTAGCGAGTACACCGGGGAGCTGTTTTTT. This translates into CASSQEPPSEYTGELFF.

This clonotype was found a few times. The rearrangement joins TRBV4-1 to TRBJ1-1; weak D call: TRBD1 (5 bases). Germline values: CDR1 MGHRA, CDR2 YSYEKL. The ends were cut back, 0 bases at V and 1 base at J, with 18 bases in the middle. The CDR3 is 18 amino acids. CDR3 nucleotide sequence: TGCGCCAGCAGCCAAGACCCCAGGGCTGGTGCAGAGAACACTGAAGCTTTCTTT. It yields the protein CASSQDPRAGAENTEAFF.

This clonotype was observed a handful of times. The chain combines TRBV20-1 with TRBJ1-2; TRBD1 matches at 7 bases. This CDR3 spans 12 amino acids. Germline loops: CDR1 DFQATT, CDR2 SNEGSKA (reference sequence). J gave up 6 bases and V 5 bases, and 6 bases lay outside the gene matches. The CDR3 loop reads CSAVQGGDGYTF. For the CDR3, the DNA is TGCAGTGCTGTCCAGGGGGGAGATGGCTACACCTTC.